This T cell receptor beta chain was identified during a study of control samples from healthy donors and cancer patients. The CDR3 spans 19 residues. The data were produced by immunoSEQ multiplex PCR, yet TCRdb's version contains in-frame clones alone and is incomplete. The sample holds some 89,000 clones, around nine tenths seen once. This receptor was obtained from a man aged 25-45 years in good health. The chain recombines TRBV1 with TRBJ2-4; TRBD1 is the table's D call, not checked against the DNA. TRBV1 has pseudogene status. The specimen was blood. CDR3 bases: TGCACCAGCAGCCAAGAGGCCCGCGACAGGCGGGCATCCAAAAACATTCAGTACTTC. Translating it yields CTSSQEARDRRASKNIQYF.